This TCR beta chain was identified during a study of blood T cell repertoires in COVID-19. This CDR3 is built from 17 residues. Authors' processing steps: It was from reference gene primer amplification that nucleated cell counts were estimated. Produced via immunoSEQ multiplex PCR; TCRdb's table is partial and in-frame only. V and J calls and clone size are those listed in that table; D and trimming were worked out from the DNA. The sample contains approximately 180,000 clones, more than 75% of which appear only once. Sequenced sample: peripheral blood. This receptor was taken from a person aged 65 to 85 with COVID-19, enrolled during active disease. This chain joins TRBV21-1 and TRBJ2-1; the table's D call of TRBD2 was not tested on the DNA. TRBV21-1 is described as a pseudogene. The CDR3 DNA is TGTGCCAGCAGCAAAGGGTTGGGGGGAGGGCCTGCGGATGAGCAGTTCTTC. It specifies CASSKGLGGGPADEQFF.